This is a list of T cell receptor beta chains from one sample in a study of blood T cell repertoires in COVID-19. The method was immunoSEQ multiplex PCR; TCRdb's version includes in-frame clones alone and lacks a portion of them. The sample lists 230,000 or so clones, around 86% occurring once. The sequenced material came from PBMCs or T cells enriched from blood (not recorded which). The receptors originated from a woman between 40 and 50 years old with acute COVID-19. Each CDR3 is given with its conserved first and last residue. Fields, in order: V gene, J gene, clone size, D gene, CDR3 DNA, CDR3 protein. D genes are given only for firm matches. Clone size is given for some rows only: seen once, a few or many times, or a class if the clone is expanded.

TRBV7-2	TRBJ2-1	-	-	TGTGCCAGCAGCTCTGGGGGGAGGATTAATGAGCAGTTCTTC	CASSSGGRINEQFF
TRBV12-3/TRBV12-4	TRBJ1-2	-	-	TGTGCCAGCAGCCGACTCGTGGGCTATGGCTACACCTTC	CASSRLVGYGYTF
TRBV6-5	TRBJ1-1	-	-	TGTGCCAGCAGGCGGTCACACACGAACACTGAAGCTTTCTTT	CASRRSHTNTEAFF
TRBV7-9	TRBJ2-3	once	TRBD1	TGTGCCAGCAGCTCGGGGACAGGGAATACAGATACGCAGTATTTT	CASSSGTGNTDTQYF
TRBV10-3	TRBJ2-1	-	TRBD2	TGTGCCATCAGTGTAGCTAGCGGGGGGCCCAATGAGCAGTTCTTC	CAISVASGGPNEQFF
TRBV6-6	TRBJ2-5	-	-	TGTGCCAGCAGTTACTCAGGGGGACAAGAGACCCAGTACTTC	CASSYSGGQETQYF
TRBV19	TRBJ1-1	once	TRBD1	TGTGCCACCTGGACAGGGAACACTGAAGCTTTCTTT	CATWTGNTEAFF
TRBV5-1	TRBJ1-2	-	-	TGCGCCAGCAGTTCCTATTCGACAGGTCCCTATGGCTACACCTTC	CASSSYSTGPYGYTF
TRBV5-1	TRBJ1-1	-	-	TGCGCCAGCAGCCAAATGAACACTGAAGCTTTCTTT	CASSQMNTEAFF
TRBV5-4	TRBJ2-7	few	TRBD2	TGTGCCAGCAGCTTTTCGGGAGGGTCCTACGAGCAGTACTTC	CASSFSGGSYEQYF
TRBV19	TRBJ2-1	-	-	TGTGCCAGTAGTATCAGGGCAGGGACTTACAATGAGCAGTTCTTC	CASSIRAGTYNEQFF
TRBV6-5	TRBJ2-7	-	-	TGTGCCAGCAGTTACATGAGTCAAAACCCTTCGGGGGAGCAGTACTTC	CASSYMSQNPSGEQYF
TRBV6-1	TRBJ1-4	-	-	TGTGCCAGCAGTGAAGCGCTTGGGGCAAAACTGTTTTTT	CASSEALGAKLFF
TRBV7-6	TRBJ1-2	-	-	TGTGCCAGCAGTAGCTCGAGGGGCTACACCTTC	CASSSSRGYTF
TRBV10-3	TRBJ2-7	-	-	TGTGCCATCAGTGACACCTACGAGCAGTACTTC	CAISDTYEQYF
TRBV21-1	TRBJ1-6	-	-	TGTGCCAGCAGTCCCACCCGGGGAGGGGAAAAACATAATTCACCCCTCCACTTT	CASSPTRGGEKHNSPLHF
TRBV6-5	TRBJ1-6	-	-	TGTGCCAGCAGACTCCGACAGAATTCACCCCTCCACTTT	CASRLRQNSPLHF
TRBV19	TRBJ2-1	-	-	TGTGCCAGTACCCCGGGACTCGACAATGAGCAGTTCTTC	CASTPGLDNEQFF
TRBV11-2	TRBJ1-1	-	TRBD1	TGTGCCAGCATCCCGGACAGGGGTATGAACACTGAAGCTTTCTTT	CASIPDRGMNTEAFF
TRBV12-3/TRBV12-4	TRBJ1-1	few	-	TGTGCCAGCAGTTTAGCCGGAGACACTGAAGCTTTCTTT	CASSLAGDTEAFF